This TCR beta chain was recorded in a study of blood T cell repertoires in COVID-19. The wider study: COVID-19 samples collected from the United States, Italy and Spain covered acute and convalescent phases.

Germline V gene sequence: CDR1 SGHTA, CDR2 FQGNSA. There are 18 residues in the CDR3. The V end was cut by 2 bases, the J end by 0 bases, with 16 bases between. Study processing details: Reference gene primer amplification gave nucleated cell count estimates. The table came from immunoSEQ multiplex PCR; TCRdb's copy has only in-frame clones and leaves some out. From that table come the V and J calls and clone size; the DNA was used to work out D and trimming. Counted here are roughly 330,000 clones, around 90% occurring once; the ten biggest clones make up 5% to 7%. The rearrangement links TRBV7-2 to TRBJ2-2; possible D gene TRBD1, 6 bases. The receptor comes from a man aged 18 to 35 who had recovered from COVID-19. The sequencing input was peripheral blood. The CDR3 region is CASSLRVRTASNTGELFF. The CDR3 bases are TGTGCCAGCAGCTTACGAGTCCGGACAGCATCGAACACCGGGGAGCTGTTTTTT. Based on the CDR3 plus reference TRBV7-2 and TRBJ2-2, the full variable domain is GAGVSQSPSNKVTEKGKDVELRCDPISGHTALYWYRQSLGQGLEFLIYFQGNSAPDKSGLPSDRFSAERTGGSVSTLTIQRTQQEDSAVYLCASSLRVRTASNTGELFFGEGSRLTVL.